The text below deals with one TCR beta chain. What it binds is unknown. Germline CDR1 reads SQVTM; CDR2 reads ANQGSEA. Trimming stripped 3 bases from V and 6 bases from J, with 12 bases between. The CDR3 is 12 amino acids. Through a sample-barcoded 5' primer and a J-beta primer mix, a second PCR was run for 7 to 11 cycles. TCRdb used MiXCR to reprocess the 5' RACE reads, holding one entry per CDR3 protein. Among approximately 800,000 distinct CDR3 sequences listed, 20% to 25% were seen once. These data are taken from a study of blood T cells in healthy people across ages. Whole-study context: About one barcoded beta molecule per two T cells was captured by template switching. Study-wide results and caveats: There was a strong correlation between TCR beta diversity and naive T cell percentage.

These same records also appear under a second study, on T cells of mothers and their children.

This clonotype was obtained from a boy aged 5-17 years in good health. The chain links TRBV29-1 to TRBJ2-7; D is possibly TRBD1 (6 bases). Specimen: blood. The CDR3 coding sequence is TGCAGCGTTGAGGGGGCTGGCGGCGAGCAGTACTTC. This codes for CSVEGAGGEQYF.